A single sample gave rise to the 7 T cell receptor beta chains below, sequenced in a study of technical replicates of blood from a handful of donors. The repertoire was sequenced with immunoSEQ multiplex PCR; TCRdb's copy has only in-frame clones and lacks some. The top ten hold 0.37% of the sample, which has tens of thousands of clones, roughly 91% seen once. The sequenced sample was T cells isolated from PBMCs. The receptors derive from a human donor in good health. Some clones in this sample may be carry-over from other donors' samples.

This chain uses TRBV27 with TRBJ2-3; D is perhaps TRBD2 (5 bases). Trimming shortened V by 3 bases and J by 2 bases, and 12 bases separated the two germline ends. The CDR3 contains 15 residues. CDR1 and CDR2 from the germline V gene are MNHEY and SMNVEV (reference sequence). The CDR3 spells CASSLNGDYTDTQYF. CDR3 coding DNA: TGTGCCAGCAGTTTGAACGGAGACTACACAGATACGCAGTATTTT.

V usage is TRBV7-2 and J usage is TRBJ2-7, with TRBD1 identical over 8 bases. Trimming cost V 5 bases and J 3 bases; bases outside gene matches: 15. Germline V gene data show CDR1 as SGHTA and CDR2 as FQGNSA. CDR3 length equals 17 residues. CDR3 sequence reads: CASSRSWDRSVNYEQYF. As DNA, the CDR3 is TGTGCCAGCAGCCGATCCTGGGACAGGTCTGTGAACTACGAGCAGTACTTC.

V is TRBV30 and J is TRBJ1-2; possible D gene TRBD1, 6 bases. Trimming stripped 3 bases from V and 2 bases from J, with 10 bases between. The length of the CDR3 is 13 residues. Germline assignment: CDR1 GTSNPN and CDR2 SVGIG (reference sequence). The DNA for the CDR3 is TGTGCCTGGAGGGACCAGGGGAACTATGGCTACACCTTC. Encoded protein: CAWRDQGNYGYTF.

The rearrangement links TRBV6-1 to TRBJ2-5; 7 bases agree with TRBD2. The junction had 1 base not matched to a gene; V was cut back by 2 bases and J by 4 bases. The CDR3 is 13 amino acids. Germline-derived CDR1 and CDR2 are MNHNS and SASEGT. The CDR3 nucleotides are TGTGCCAGCAGTGAAACGGGGGGAGAGACCCAGTACTTC. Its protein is CASSETGGETQYF.

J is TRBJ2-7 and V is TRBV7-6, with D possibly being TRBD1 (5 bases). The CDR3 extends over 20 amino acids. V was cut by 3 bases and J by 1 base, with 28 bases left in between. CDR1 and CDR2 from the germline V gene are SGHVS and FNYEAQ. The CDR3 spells CASSLSVLNQPRGGSYEQYF. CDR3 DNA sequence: TGTGCCAGCAGCTTGTCAGTTTTGAACCAACCAAGGGGTGGGTCCTACGAGCAGTACTTC.

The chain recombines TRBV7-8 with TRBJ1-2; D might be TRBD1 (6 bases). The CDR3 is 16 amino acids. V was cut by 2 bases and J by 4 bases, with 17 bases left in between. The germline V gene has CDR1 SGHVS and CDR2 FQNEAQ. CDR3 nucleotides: TGTGCCAGCAGCTTACTGGAGGGGGGGTTGGTCTATGGCTACACCTTC. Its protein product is CASSLLEGGLVYGYTF.

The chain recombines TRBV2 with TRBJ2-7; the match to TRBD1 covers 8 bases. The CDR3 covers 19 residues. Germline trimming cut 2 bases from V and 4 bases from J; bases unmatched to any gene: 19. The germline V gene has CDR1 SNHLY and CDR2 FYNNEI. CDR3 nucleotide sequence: TGTGCCAGCAGTGAAAGCCCTTTTATCGGGACAGGCAGGAAGTACGAGCAGTACTTC. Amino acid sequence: CASSESPFIGTGRKYEQYF.